What follows describes a single T cell receptor (beta chain). The antigen is not known. The entry originates in a study of cytomegalovirus exposure and HLA in healthy donors. Study-wide context: About 85 million unique TCR sequences came from HLA-typed donors in an early release. Regarding the study as a whole: The authors listed approximately 160 TCR beta chains as cytomegalovirus-associated. Within an earlier analysis, most TCR beta V segments proved productive either about 90% or about 30% of the time.

This PCR relied on a set of 60 Vbeta primers and 13 Jbeta primers. The protocol was immunoSEQ multiplex PCR, while the TCRdb copy is restricted to in-frame clones and leaves out a portion. The sample gives 200,000 to 250,000 clones, about 81% of which show up once; about 2.5% is in the top ten. V was clipped by 0 bases and J by 0 bases, with 6 bases between them. Per germline, CDR1 MDHEN and CDR2 SYDVKM. This CDR3 is 15 amino acids long. The TCR sequence derives from a woman aged 40 to 50 in good health and CMV-seronegative. This chain connects TRBV28 to TRBJ1-5; no clear D. Material: PBMCs. CDR3 in amino acids: CASSLWRLSNQPQHF. The CDR3 DNA reads TGTGCCAGCAGTTTATGGCGTCTTAGCAATCAGCCCCAGCATTTT.